The 27 T cell receptor beta chains below come from one sample, sequenced in a study of beta chain features in type 1 diabetes. Antigens of these TCRs are unknown. General study findings and limits: A moderate, significant TCRB CDR3 shortening appeared in type 1 diabetes across four CD4+ subsets.

Reverse transcription of all isolated RNA meant that expressed TCRB transcripts were sequenced. The protocol was immunoSEQ multiplex PCR, while the TCRdb copy is restricted to in-frame clones and leaves out a portion. The sample holds about 160,000 clones, around 10% seen once. Sequenced input: central memory CD4+ T cells from blood. The receptors here all came from a man aged 25 to 40 with type 1 diabetes.

There are a few counts of this clone. The gene calls are TRBV7-2 and TRBJ2-5; no firm D call. The CDR3 is made up of 12 amino acids. The V end was cut by 1 base, the J end by 5 bases, with 5 bases between. Germline V lookup: CDR1 SGHTA, CDR2 FQGNSA. Here the CDR3 reads CASSLESETQYF. CDR3 bases: TGTGCCAGCAGCTTAGAGAGTGAGACCCAGTACTTC. Full variable domain (remainder filled in from reference TRBV7-2 and TRBJ2-5): GAGVSQSPSNKVTEKGKDVELRCDPISGHTALYWYRQSLGQGLEFLIYFQGNSAPDKSGLPSDRFSAERTGGSVSTLTIQRTQQEDSAVYLCASSLESETQYFGPGTRLLVL.

The genes are TRBV5-1 and TRBJ2-1; TRBD1 matches at 8 bases. The J segment lost 5 bases and the V segment lost 6 bases, leaving 10 bases of the junction unmatched. Germline CDR1 and CDR2: SGHRS and YFSETQ. The CDR3 totals 15 residues. CDR3 coding DNA: TGCGCCAGCACCCATTCCGGGACAGGAAACAATGAGCAGTTCTTC. Residues: CASTHSGTGNNEQFF.

The sample holds a few counts of this clone. The genes are TRBV27 and TRBJ2-2, with 7 bases aligning to TRBD2. There are 15 residues in the CDR3. With V trimmed by 7 bases and J by 4 bases, 9 bases remained unmatched. Germline assignment: CDR1 MNHEY and CDR2 SMNVEV (reference sequence). The CDR3: CASTLVPGGTGELFF. CDR3 DNA sequence: TGTGCCAGCACCCTAGTTCCGGGGGGCACCGGGGAGCTGTTTTTT.

This clone was seen only a few times. V is TRBV2 and J is TRBJ2-7; TRBD1 aligns across 12 bases. Germline V gene lookup returns CDR1 SNHLY and CDR2 FYNNEI. The J segment lost 4 bases and the V segment lost 5 bases, leaving 6 bases of the junction unmatched. This CDR3 region has 15 residues. For the CDR3, the DNA is TGTGCCAGCAGTTCGGGACAGGGGGCGAGGTACGAGCAGTACTTC. This codes for CASSSGQGARYEQYF. Using reference TRBV2 and TRBJ2-7 for the parts outside the CDR3, the full variable domain is EPEVTQTPSHQVTQMGQEVILRCVPISNHLYFYWYRQILGQKVEFLVSFYNNEISEKSEIFDDQFSVERPDGSNFTLKIRSTKLEDSAMYFCASSSGQGARYEQYFGPGTRLTVT.

This clone came up a few times. The gene calls are TRBV18 and TRBJ2-7; TRBD2 matches 7 bases. The CDR3 length is 15 residues. In germline, CDR1 is KGHSH, CDR2 LQKENI. V dropped 1 base and J dropped 5; count of bases not matched to a gene: 8. CDR3 coding DNA: TGTGCCAGCTCACCACAGAGGACTAGGAACGACGAGCAGTACTTC. Translation: CASSPQRTRNDEQYF.

Only a few counts were recorded for this clone. This chain uses TRBV29-1 with TRBJ2-5; TRBD2 agrees at 14 bases. This CDR3 is built from 16 residues. Germline V CDR1 and CDR2: SQVTM, ANQGSEA. V shed 1 base, J shed 2 bases, and the junction held 3 bases outside the gene matches. CDR3 DNA sequence: TGCAGCGTTGAAGGGACTAGCGGGAGGAGGCAAGAGACCCAGTACTTC. Residues: CSVEGTSGRRQETQYF.

The table lists this clone with a few counts. The V call is TRBV5-4, the J call TRBJ2-7; 7 bases are shared with TRBD2. This CDR3 comprises 14 residues. Germline V gene data show CDR1 as SGHNT and CDR2 as YYREEE (reference sequence). V dropped 4 bases and J dropped 3; count of bases not matched to a gene: 7. CDR3 in DNA: TGTGCCAGCAGCCGGGAGGCGGAAGACTACGAGCAGTACTTC. Protein product: CASSREAEDYEQYF.

There are a few counts of this clone. The chain's CDR3 is CASSQFTVGELFF. The CDR3 bases are TGTGCCAGCAGCCAATTCACGGTTGGGGAGCTGTTTTTT. This sequence joins TRBV14 and TRBJ2-2, with D hard to call. Germline-derived CDR1 and CDR2 are SGHDN and FVKESK. The CDR3 sequence is 13 residues long. V was pared by 2 bases and J by 8 bases, with 9 bases between.

The rearrangement uses TRBV30 and TRBJ2-1, with 8 bases identical to TRBD2. The CDR3 contains 14 residues. Germline-derived CDR1 and CDR2 are GTSNPN and SVGIG (reference sequence). The CDR3 DNA reads as TGTCCGACTAGCGTCTCTCCGCCATACAATGAGCAGTTCTTC. It is translated as CPTSVSPPYNEQFF.

The chain uses TRBV5-1 and TRBJ2-3; possibly TRBD1 for D (6 bases). The length of the CDR3 is 13 residues. Looked up from germline, CDR1 is SGHRS and CDR2 is YFSETQ. Between the trimmed V and J ends, which lost 9 bases and 0 bases, there was a span of 11 bases. CDR3 residues: CATGTPSTDTQYF. The CDR3 coding sequence is TGCGCCACCGGGACACCTAGCACAGATACGCAGTATTTT.

V usage is TRBV27 and J usage is TRBJ1-2; TRBD1 might be the D (6 bases). The CDR3 length is 14 residues. Germline values: CDR1 MNHEY, CDR2 SMNVEV (reference sequence). Trimming shortened V by 5 bases and J by 4 bases, and 14 bases separated the two germline ends. The chain's CDR3 is CASSPVDRVYGYTF. CDR3 nucleotide sequence: TGTGCCAGCAGTCCAGTGGACAGAGTCTATGGCTACACCTTC.

This clone was counted between two and nine times. The chain employs TRBV7-8 and TRBJ2-1, with unresolved D. This CDR3 spans 16 amino acids. V gave up 5 bases and J gave up 7 bases, with 21 bases separating them. The germline CDR1 and CDR2 sequences are SGHVS and FQNEAQ. The CDR3 protein is CASSPPPRLLMNEQFF. Here the CDR3 DNA reads TGTGCCAGCAGCCCACCCCCGAGACTCCTAATGAATGAGCAGTTCTTC.

This clone was counted between two and nine times. This chain joins TRBV29-1 and TRBJ2-7; 10 bases fit TRBD1. This CDR3 region has 14 residues. From germline, CDR1 is SQVTM and CDR2 ANQGSEA. The V segment lost 7 bases and the J segment 5 bases; nucleotides outside the gene matches: 11. The CDR3 nucleotides read TGCAGCGCAGAAACCGGGACAGGGGACGACGAGCAGTACTTC. Amino acids: CSAETGTGDDEQYF.

This clone was observed at least ten times. The chain recombines TRBV7-2 with TRBJ2-7; D possibly corresponds to TRBD2 (5 bases). The V end lost 5 bases, the J end lost 3 bases, and 11 bases lay between the germline ends. The germline V gene has CDR1 SGHTA and CDR2 FQGNSA. This CDR3 has 13 amino acids. The CDR3 DNA sequence: TGTGCCAGCAGCCCCGTCCGGGGCTACGAGCAGTACTTC. Its translation: CASSPVRGYEQYF.

The chain links TRBV25-1 to TRBJ1-2; 10 bases map to TRBD1. Germline loops: CDR1 MGHDK, CDR2 SYGVNS. This CDR3 contains 15 residues. The junction had 6 bases not matched to a gene; V was cut back by 1 base and J by 7 bases. CDR3 amino acids: CASSESDRGSGGYTF. CDR3 nucleotides: TGTGCCAGCAGTGAATCGGACAGGGGGAGCGGTGGCTACACCTTC.

The rearrangement uses TRBV15 and TRBJ2-1; D might be TRBD2 (6 bases). V was trimmed by 4 bases and J by 2 bases, leaving 15 bases between them. The CDR3 has 16 residues. Germline V gene data show CDR1 as LNHNV and CDR2 as YYDKDF (reference sequence). This CDR3 reads CATSTSGTPPYNEQFF. DNA of the CDR3: TGTGCCACCAGCACCTCCGGGACTCCCCCCTACAATGAGCAGTTCTTC.

This clone was seen only a few times. The chain links TRBV5-4 to TRBJ2-3, with D possibly TRBD1 on 6 matching bases. The CDR3 extends over 14 amino acids. The germline gives CDR1 SGHNT, CDR2 YYREEE (reference sequence). V lost 3 bases, J lost 3 bases, and 11 bases lay in between. In DNA, the CDR3 is TGTGCCAGCAGCTATAGGACAGAAACAGATACGCAGTATTTT. Translated: CASSYRTETDTQYF.

V gene TRBV14 combines with J gene TRBJ2-1; TRBD2 aligns across 8 bases. The CDR3 length is 16 residues. J gave up 6 bases and V 4 bases, and 11 bases lay outside the gene matches. CDR1 and CDR2 (germline): SGHDN, FVKESK. Written as DNA, the CDR3 is TGTGCCAGCAGCCGATATAGCGGGATACGGGGCAATGAGCAGTTCTTC. Its translation: CASSRYSGIRGNEQFF.

The sample holds a few counts of this clone. CDR3 coding DNA: TGTGCCAGCAGCTCCCCGGCTAGCCGCTACTCTAATGAGCAGTTCTTC. Protein: CASSSPASRYSNEQFF. The V and J genes are TRBV11-2 and TRBJ2-1; a weak D match, TRBD2 (5 bases). The CDR3 totals 16 residues. The V end was cut by 4 bases, the J end by 7 bases, with 20 bases between. Germline V gene lookup returns CDR1 SGHAT and CDR2 FQNNGV.

This rearrangement joins TRBV5-1 to TRBJ2-2, with a possible D match to TRBD2 (6 bases). V lost 4 bases, J lost 0 bases, and 10 bases lay in between. The CDR3 is 15 residues long. Per germline, CDR1 SGHRS and CDR2 YFSETQ. The CDR3 reads CASSRGTANTGELFF. CDR3 DNA: TGCGCCAGCAGCCGCGGGACGGCGAACACCGGGGAGCTGTTTTTT.

This rearrangement joins TRBV5-4 to TRBJ2-4; 10 bases align to TRBD1. The CDR3 consists of 16 residues. The V segment lost 4 bases and the J segment 5 bases; nucleotides outside the gene matches: 9. CDR1 and CDR2 from the germline V gene are SGHNT and YYREEE (reference sequence). This CDR3 reads CASSKDRGISENIQYF. As DNA, the CDR3 is TGTGCCAGCAGCAAGGACAGGGGGATATCAGAAAACATTCAGTACTTC.

The sample holds a few counts of this clone. This chain joins TRBV4-3 and TRBJ2-7; 10 bases are shared with TRBD2. The CDR3 has 15 amino acids. V was pared by 1 base and J by 5 bases, with 5 bases of the junction left unmatched. Germline V lookup: CDR1 LGHNA, CDR2 YSLEER. DNA for the CDR3: TGCGCCAGCAGCCAAGCGACTAGCGGGCGCAACGAGCAGTACTTC. Residues: CASSQATSGRNEQYF.

The rearrangement links TRBV6-6 to TRBJ1-1, with D unclear. The CDR3 totals 12 residues. The V and J ends lost 6 bases and 5 bases respectively, with 10 bases between them. Germline-derived CDR1 and CDR2 are MNHNY and SVGAGI (reference sequence). CDR3 nucleotides: TGTGCCAGCAGGGTCAGAGGGACTGAAGCTTTCTTT. Its translation is CASRVRGTEAFF.

The chain combines TRBV18 with TRBJ1-1; no clear D gene. The CDR3 is 15 residues long. Germline V gene sequence: CDR1 KGHSH, CDR2 LQKENI. With 2 bases removed from V and 6 bases from J, the gap between germline ends came to 16 bases. DNA for the CDR3: TGTGCCAGCTCACCAGCTGAGGCAGCTGGCGCTGAAGCTTTCTTT. Residues: CASSPAEAAGAEAFF.

This clone occurred a few times. This rearrangement joins TRBV5-4 to TRBJ2-1; unclear D gene. Trimming removed 2 bases at V and 5 bases at J, with 8 bases between. CDR1 and CDR2 (germline): SGHNT, YYREEE (reference sequence). This CDR3 has 13 amino acids. The CDR3 spells CASSFQRDNEQFF. The CDR3 DNA reads TGTGCCAGCAGCTTCCAGCGAGACAATGAGCAGTTCTTC.

This clone was counted between two and nine times. V usage is TRBV6-5 and J usage is TRBJ2-7, with D tentatively TRBD1 (5 bases). V gave up 0 bases and J gave up 3 bases, with 15 bases separating them. The germline CDR1 and CDR2 sequences are MNHEY and SVGAGI. The CDR3 length is 16 residues. This CDR3 reads CASSYSHRPTIYEQYF. The CDR3 DNA reads TGTGCCAGCAGTTACTCGCACAGGCCTACGATCTACGAGCAGTACTTC.

This clone was recorded a few times. The CDR3 sequence: CASSLRQNEAFF. CDR3 sequence (DNA): TGTGCCAGCAGTTTACGACAGAATGAAGCTTTCTTT. The J gene is TRBJ1-1, the V gene TRBV28, with D perhaps matching TRBD1 (5 bases). The CDR3 is made up of 12 amino acids. V lost 2 bases to trimming and J lost 7 bases, with 8 bases between them. In germline, CDR1 is MDHEN, CDR2 SYDVKM.